This entry describes one T cell receptor beta chain. Its cognate antigen is unknown. The source of the sample is a study of blood T cells in healthy people across ages. This CDR3 contains 13 residues. Germline CDR1 SNHLY, CDR2 FYNNEI. The V and J ends lost 4 bases and 7 bases respectively, with 13 bases between them. Study-wide points: The fall in TCR beta diversity per million T cells was roughly linear with age. Bulk PBMC profiling left naive and antigen-experienced comparisons inconclusive.

A second 7 to 11 cycle PCR used barcoded and J-beta primers. TCRdb re-analysed the 5' RACE reads in MiXCR, keeping a single row per CDR3 protein. The sample yields more than 1,400,000 distinct CDR3 sequences, 35% to 45% seen once. The origin of this receptor is a woman between 18 and 30 years old in good health. The sequencing sample was made of blood. V and J are TRBV2 and TRBJ1-2; the D is unclear. This CDR3 reads CASSGSGSIGYTF. In DNA form, the CDR3 reads TGTGCCAGCAGTGGATCCGGGAGTATTGGCTACACCTTC.